These T cell receptor beta chains were read from a single sample in a study of CD8 T cells in Susac syndrome. Using its own MiXCR run on the immunoSEQ multiplex PCR reads, TCRdb lists one record per CDR3 protein. The profile covers 210,000 or so distinct CDR3 sequences, with over 90% appearing a single time and about 0.14% taken by the ten largest. The material sequenced was CD4+ T cells from PBMCs. These receptors were collected from a human donor with Susac syndrome. Each CDR3 is given with its conserved first and last residue. A D gene is named only where the DNA matches it firmly. Only part of the rows carry a size: once, few, many, or a class if the clone is expanded.

CDR3 protein: CASSFGQGWEQYF; CDR3 DNA: TGCGCCAGCAGCTTCGGACAGGGGTGGGAGCAGTACTTC; clone size: -; D gene: TRBD1; J gene: TRBJ2-7; V gene: TRBV5-1
CDR3 protein: CASSQGGEDYNEQFF; CDR3 DNA: TGCGCCAGCAGCCAAGGGGGGGAGGACTACAATGAGCAGTTCTTC; clone size: -; D gene: -; J gene: TRBJ2-1; V gene: TRBV4-3
CDR3 protein: CASSRLDRGGEKLFF; CDR3 DNA: TGTGCCAGCAGCCGTTTGGACAGGGGAGGTGAAAAACTGTTTTTT; clone size: -; D gene: TRBD1; J gene: TRBJ1-4; V gene: TRBV7-2
CDR3 protein: CASSQRARGYTF; CDR3 DNA: TGTGCCAGCAGCCAGAGAGCCCGGGGCTACACCTTC; clone size: -; D gene: -; J gene: TRBJ1-2; V gene: TRBV14
CDR3 protein: CASSSLSGAARYEQYF; CDR3 DNA: TGTGCCAGCAGCTCACTTTCAGGAGCAGCTCGGTACGAGCAGTACTTC; clone size: -; D gene: -; J gene: TRBJ2-7; V gene: TRBV11-2
CDR3 protein: CSVADGSNQPQHF; CDR3 DNA: TGCAGCGTTGCAGACGGAAGCAATCAGCCCCAGCATTTT; clone size: -; D gene: -; J gene: TRBJ1-5; V gene: TRBV29-1
CDR3 protein: CSAELAGVTAQYF; CDR3 DNA: TGCAGTGCCGAACTAGCGGGGGTTACGGCGCAGTATTTT; clone size: -; D gene: TRBD2; J gene: TRBJ2-3; V gene: TRBV20-1
CDR3 protein: CASSPGFGNSETQYF; CDR3 DNA: TGTGCCAGCAGCCCCGGGTTCGGCAATTCGGAGACCCAGTACTTC; clone size: -; D gene: -; J gene: TRBJ2-5; V gene: TRBV7-2
CDR3 protein: CAISEEGDEQYF; CDR3 DNA: TGTGCCATCAGTGAAGAGGGGGACGAGCAGTACTTC; clone size: -; D gene: -; J gene: TRBJ2-7; V gene: TRBV10-3
CDR3 protein: CASSFRRDSTFNEQFF; CDR3 DNA: TGTGCCAGCAGCTTTCGGAGGGATTCTACTTTCAATGAGCAGTTCTTC; clone size: -; D gene: -; J gene: TRBJ2-1; V gene: TRBV7-3
CDR3 protein: CASSDRAFDEQFF; CDR3 DNA: TGTGCCAGCAGCGATAGGGCGTTCGATGAGCAGTTCTTC; clone size: -; D gene: -; J gene: TRBJ2-1; V gene: TRBV4-2
CDR3 protein: CASSPGTAGNTIYF; CDR3 DNA: TGTGCCAGCTCACCCGGGACAGCGGGAAACACCATATATTTT; clone size: -; D gene: TRBD1; J gene: TRBJ1-3; V gene: TRBV18
CDR3 protein: CASSLDGKVDGYTF; CDR3 DNA: TGTGCCAGCAGTTTGGACGGGAAGGTCGATGGCTACACCTTC; clone size: -; D gene: -; J gene: TRBJ1-2; V gene: TRBV7-9
CDR3 protein: CSVLISRNQETQYF; CDR3 DNA: TGCAGCGTCCTCATCAGCAGGAATCAAGAGACCCAGTACTTC; clone size: -; D gene: -; J gene: TRBJ2-5; V gene: TRBV29-1
CDR3 protein: CASSLETGQETQYF; CDR3 DNA: TGCGCCAGCAGCTTGGAGACAGGCCAAGAGACCCAGTACTTC; clone size: few; D gene: -; J gene: TRBJ2-5; V gene: TRBV5-1
CDR3 protein: CAWSVPPAGELFF; CDR3 DNA: TGTGCCTGGAGTGTCCCTCCGGCCGGGGAGCTGTTTTTT; clone size: once; D gene: -; J gene: TRBJ2-2; V gene: TRBV30
CDR3 protein: CSAKAPNNSPLHF; CDR3 DNA: TGCAGTGCCAAGGCTCCGAATAATTCACCCCTCCACTTT; clone size: -; D gene: -; J gene: TRBJ1-6; V gene: TRBV20-1
CDR3 protein: CASNPGGSPLHF; CDR3 DNA: TGTGCCAGCAATCCCGGGGGTTCACCCCTCCACTTT; clone size: -; D gene: -; J gene: TRBJ1-6; V gene: TRBV6-1
CDR3 protein: CASSPDTGGEAQYF; CDR3 DNA: TGTGCCAGCAGCCCAGATACAGGGGGGGAGGCCCAGTACTTC; clone size: -; D gene: -; J gene: TRBJ2-5; V gene: TRBV7-3
CDR3 protein: CASSFRLSPLHF; CDR3 DNA: TGTGCCAGCAGCTTTAGATTATCACCCCTCCACTTT; clone size: -; D gene: -; J gene: TRBJ1-6; V gene: TRBV27
CDR3 protein: CASRLGQGGDTEAFF; CDR3 DNA: TGTGCCAGCAGACTTGGACAGGGGGGAGATACTGAAGCTTTCTTT; clone size: -; D gene: TRBD1; J gene: TRBJ1-1; V gene: TRBV12-3/TRBV12-4
CDR3 protein: CAWSVVGALNQPQHF; CDR3 DNA: TGTGCCTGGAGTGTAGTGGGGGCTCTTAATCAGCCCCAGCATTTT; clone size: -; D gene: -; J gene: TRBJ1-5; V gene: TRBV30
CDR3 protein: CASSGLTGGSHSPLHF; CDR3 DNA: TGCGCCAGCAGCGGCCTGACAGGGGGCAGTCATTCACCCCTCCACTTT; clone size: -; D gene: TRBD1; J gene: TRBJ1-6; V gene: TRBV5-1
CDR3 protein: CASSVGVRGDEQFF; CDR3 DNA: TGTGCCAGCAGCGTCGGCGTCCGAGGGGATGAGCAGTTCTTC; clone size: once; D gene: -; J gene: TRBJ2-1; V gene: TRBV11-2
CDR3 protein: CASSPGGTSPLHF; CDR3 DNA: TGTGCCAGCTCCCCCGGGGGCACGTCACCCCTCCACTTT; clone size: -; D gene: -; J gene: TRBJ1-6; V gene: TRBV25-1
CDR3 protein: CASSYSGGGYTF; CDR3 DNA: TGTGCCAGCAGTTACTCCGGGGGCGGCTACACCTTC; clone size: -; D gene: -; J gene: TRBJ1-2; V gene: TRBV6-5
CDR3 protein: CASSRGQGNEQYF; CDR3 DNA: TGCGCCAGCAGCCGGGGACAGGGGAACGAGCAGTACTTC; clone size: -; D gene: TRBD1; J gene: TRBJ2-7; V gene: TRBV5-1
CDR3 protein: CASSLLEGVNTDTQYF; CDR3 DNA: TGTGCCAGCTCACTCCTCGAGGGGGTAAACACAGATACGCAGTATTTT; clone size: -; D gene: -; J gene: TRBJ2-3; V gene: TRBV18
CDR3 protein: CASLPAGGLQNEQFF; CDR3 DNA: TGTGCCAGCCTGCCAGCGGGGGGGCTCCAGAATGAGCAGTTCTTC; clone size: -; D gene: TRBD2; J gene: TRBJ2-1; V gene: TRBV5-4
CDR3 protein: CASSVEPHATDTQYF; CDR3 DNA: TGTGCCAGCAGCGTAGAGCCCCATGCTACAGATACGCAGTATTTT; clone size: -; D gene: -; J gene: TRBJ2-3; V gene: TRBV9
CDR3 protein: CASSRQVGETQYF; CDR3 DNA: TGTGCCAGCTCACGACAGGTAGGAGAGACCCAGTACTTC; clone size: -; D gene: -; J gene: TRBJ2-5; V gene: TRBV18
CDR3 protein: CSARQGAYGYTF; CDR3 DNA: TGCAGTGCTAGACAGGGTGCCTATGGCTACACCTTC; clone size: -; D gene: -; J gene: TRBJ1-2; V gene: TRBV20-1
CDR3 protein: CASSAGASSGQGRSYEQYF; CDR3 DNA: TGTGCCAGCTCAGCCGGGGCCAGCTCGGGACAGGGACGGTCCTACGAGCAGTACTTC; clone size: -; D gene: TRBD1; J gene: TRBJ2-7; V gene: TRBV18
CDR3 protein: CASSQEWKGGSYGYTF; CDR3 DNA: TGTGCCAGCAGCCAAGAGTGGAAGGGCGGTTCCTATGGCTACACCTTC; clone size: -; D gene: -; J gene: TRBJ1-2; V gene: TRBV3-1
CDR3 protein: CASSWASAGYNEQFF; CDR3 DNA: TGCGCCAGCAGCTGGGCCTCCGCGGGGTACAATGAGCAGTTCTTC; clone size: -; D gene: -; J gene: TRBJ2-1; V gene: TRBV4-3
CDR3 protein: CASSSRGPVHGYTF; CDR3 DNA: TGTGCCAGCTCAAGTCGGGGCCCCGTCCATGGCTACACCTTC; clone size: -; D gene: -; J gene: TRBJ1-2; V gene: TRBV18
CDR3 protein: CASSFYSASSTDTQYF; CDR3 DNA: TGTGCCAGCAGCTTTTACTCGGCGTCAAGCACAGATACGCAGTATTTT; clone size: -; D gene: -; J gene: TRBJ2-3; V gene: TRBV7-9
CDR3 protein: CASSEFGRVPGSPLHF; CDR3 DNA: TGTGCCAGCAGTGAATTCGGCCGGGTTCCGGGCTCACCCCTCCACTTT; clone size: -; D gene: -; J gene: TRBJ1-6; V gene: TRBV25-1
CDR3 protein: CAWVTSGSYNEQFF; CDR3 DNA: TGTGCCTGGGTGACTAGCGGCTCCTACAATGAGCAGTTCTTC; clone size: -; D gene: TRBD2; J gene: TRBJ2-1; V gene: TRBV30
CDR3 protein: CASSSGGFNTEAFF; CDR3 DNA: TGTGCCAGCAGCTCCGGGGGGTTCAACACTGAAGCTTTCTTT; clone size: -; D gene: -; J gene: TRBJ1-1; V gene: TRBV5-4
CDR3 protein: CAWSPGTGGSGELFF; CDR3 DNA: TGTGCCTGGAGTCCCGGGACAGGGGGTTCCGGGGAGCTGTTTTTT; clone size: -; D gene: TRBD1; J gene: TRBJ2-2; V gene: TRBV30
CDR3 protein: CASSFGGAQHF; CDR3 DNA: TGTGCCAGCAGTTTCGGGGGGGCCCAGCATTTT; clone size: -; D gene: -; J gene: TRBJ1-5; V gene: TRBV27
CDR3 protein: CASSHGRLLSGANVLTF; CDR3 DNA: TGTGCCAGCAGCCACGGGCGTCTACTCTCTGGGGCCAACGTCCTGACTTTC; clone size: -; D gene: -; J gene: TRBJ2-6; V gene: TRBV7-9
CDR3 protein: CASSSGILHEQYF; CDR3 DNA: TGTGCCAGCAGCTCTGGTATTCTCCACGAGCAGTACTTC; clone size: -; D gene: -; J gene: TRBJ2-7; V gene: TRBV11-2
CDR3 protein: CASSLKGPEKLFF; CDR3 DNA: TGTGCCAGCTCTCTCAAGGGTCCTGAAAAACTGTTTTTT; clone size: -; D gene: -; J gene: TRBJ1-4; V gene: TRBV5-6
CDR3 protein: CSAIHRESYNEQFF; CDR3 DNA: TGCAGCGCCATTCACAGGGAATCCTACAATGAGCAGTTCTTC; clone size: -; D gene: -; J gene: TRBJ2-1; V gene: TRBV29-1